By its share, the clone carrying this T cell receptor beta chain is medium-sized. The antigen remains unidentified. The data originate from a study of HIV-infected patients and healthy controls. The study's findings and limits: HIV-infected repertoires had significantly higher mean Gini indices than controls, possibly reflecting oligoclonality. The diversity differences were not explained by slight age and sex differences between study cohorts.

The repertoire came from unfractionated whole blood and reflected all unsorted peripheral T cells. Trimming removed 4 bases from V and 12 bases from J, with 10 bases in between. Germline values: CDR1 SNHLY, CDR2 FYNNEI. The CDR3 totals 11 residues. Reverse transcription used around 500 ng RNA and constant-region primers for alpha and beta. Each of the alpha and beta chains got its own library through chain-specific third strand synthesis with indices. TCRdb itself ran the 5' RACE reads through MiXCR, one entry per CDR3 protein. Among 10,000 or so distinct CDR3 sequences listed, about 6% were seen once.

The chain uses TRBV2 and TRBJ2-1; possible D gene TRBD2, 5 bases. The sequence was collected from an adult in good health. The sequenced material came from blood. Written as DNA, the CDR3 is TGTGCCAGCAGTGGAGGGCGTACGCAGTTCTTC. This codes for CASSGGRTQFF.